This T cell receptor (beta chain) emerged from a study of vaccination and CD4 T cells after COVID-19. Study information: The post-COVID sampling time was a median 101 days after diagnosis, ranging from 35 to 161. Researchers treated control cultures with a CEFX pool, an HIV-1 Nef pool, or no peptide. General observations from the study: Sampling was limited to relatively few convalescent patients, with no early post-infection timepoints studied.

Treatment here: approximately nine-day PBMC culture with coronavirus spike peptide pools or control peptides (ViraFEST assay). During the years 2011-2018, before the COVID-19 pandemic, the unexposed donor's CD4+ T cells were collected. The V and J ends lost 0 bases and 5 bases respectively, with 10 bases between them. CDR3 size: 13 residues. Germline assignment: CDR1 GTSNPN and CDR2 SVGIG (reference sequence). CD4+ T cells that had been cultured provided DNA sequenced with the Oncomine TCR Beta short-read assay. From CD4+ T cells that had been cultured, genomic DNA was extracted. TCRdb redid the calling of the PCR reads with MiXCR, one entry per CDR3 protein. The top ten hold 11% of the sample, which has about 8,900 distinct CDR3 sequences, more than 25% seen once. This clonotype was picked up a small number of times. What it binds is not known.

This TCR came from a human donor in good health. The sequencing input was CD4+ T cells from blood, cultured in vitro. This chain connects TRBV30 to TRBJ2-5, with unresolved D. CDR3 sequence reads: CAWSVVPPETQYF. CDR3 DNA: TGTGCCTGGAGTGTAGTCCCCCCTGAGACCCAGTACTTC.